One and the same sample provided the 15 T cell receptor beta chains below, sequenced in a study of cytomegalovirus exposure and HLA in healthy donors. Use of 60 Vbeta and 13 Jbeta primers characterized the PCR. The repertoire was sequenced with immunoSEQ multiplex PCR; TCRdb's copy has only in-frame clones and lacks some. In the table there are some 200,000 clones, 65% to 85% of which are singletons. Input material: PBMCs. The receptors stem from a woman in her twenties or thirties in good health and CMV-seronegative.

This clone has at least ten counts. The V call is TRBV6-1, the J call TRBJ1-1, with D hard to call. CDR1 MNHNS and CDR2 SASEGT come from the germline V gene. This CDR3 contains 12 residues. Trimming left V 2 bases short and J 7 bases short, with 8 bases between. Here the CDR3 DNA reads TGTGCCAGCAGTGAACGTCCGAGTGAAGCTTTCTTT. Translating gives CASSERPSEAFF.

The chain is built from TRBV5-1 and TRBJ1-4; D remains ambiguous. The CDR3 loop spans 15 amino acids. V lost 5 bases, J lost 4 bases, and 15 bases lay in between. Germline V lookup: CDR1 SGHRS, CDR2 YFSETQ. The CDR3 DNA reads as TGCGCCAGCAGACCCGACGCTGACTTTAATGAAAAACTGTTTTTT. It yields the protein CASRPDADFNEKLFF.

This clone was counted between two and nine times. V is TRBV4-2 and J is TRBJ2-3; 10 nucleotides agree with TRBD2. The CDR3 extends over 14 amino acids. V trimming: 6 bases; J trimming: 4 bases; junction bases outside the gene matches: 4. CDR1 is LGHNA and CDR2 is YNFKEQ in the germline V gene. The CDR3 here is CASSGLAESDTQYF. DNA of the CDR3: TGTGCCAGCAGTGGACTAGCGGAATCAGATACGCAGTATTTT.

This clone appeared a single time. The gene calls are TRBV28 and TRBJ2-7; D is possibly TRBD2 (5 bases). The ends were cut back, 8 bases at V and 7 bases at J, with 18 bases in the middle. This CDR3 region has 13 residues. CDR1 and CDR2 (germline): MDHEN, SYDVKM. The CDR3 sequence is CASQFFMGEEQYF. The CDR3 DNA reads as TGTGCCAGCCAGTTTTTCATGGGAGAGGAGCAGTACTTC.

This clone was recorded a few times. One end of the junction fails to match germline, which may point to a read error. V is TRBV7-7 and J is TRBJ2-7; 7 bases are a match to TRBD1. Germline CDR1 and CDR2: SSHAT and FNYEAQ (reference sequence). There are 14 residues in the CDR3. The CDR3 DNA reads as TGTGCTAGCAGCCTACAAACAGGGGCGGGCGAGCAGTACTTC. This sequence encodes CASSLQTGAGEQYF. The whole variable domain, filled in from reference TRBV7-7 and TRBJ2-7, reads GAGVSQSPRYKVTKRGQDVTLRCDPISSHATLYWYQQALGQGPEFLTYFNYEAQPDKSGLPSDRFSAERPEGSISTLTIQRTEQRDSAMYRCASSLQTGAGEQYFGPGTRLTVT.

The J gene is TRBJ1-1, the V gene TRBV2, with no clear D. Per germline, CDR1 SNHLY and CDR2 FYNNEI. This CDR3 region has 11 residues. V was cut by 8 bases and J by 3 bases, with 7 bases left in between. Here the CDR3 reads CASQEYTEAFF. CDR3 sequence (DNA): TGTGCCAGCCAAGAGTACACTGAAGCTTTCTTT.

The CDR3 region has the DNA TGTGCCAGCAGTTATTCTAGCGGGGGGGCCCTTGACCACGAGCAGTACTTC. Encoded protein: CASSYSSGGALDHEQYF. The gene calls are TRBV13 and TRBJ2-7; TRBD2 matches at 12 bases. From germline, CDR1 is PRHDT and CDR2 FYEKMQ (reference sequence). J gave up 5 bases and V 6 bases, and 14 bases lay outside the gene matches. CDR3 length equals 17 residues.

This clone showed up just a few times. A junction end diverges from the germline sequence, so it may reflect a read error. The V gene is TRBV7-9, the J gene TRBJ2-7; no definite D call. CDR1 and CDR2 from the germline V gene are SEHNR and FQNEAQ (reference sequence). The CDR3 spans 12 residues. The CDR3 DNA reads as TGTTCCAGCAGCTTTAGTTCCTACGAGCAGTACTTC. It codes for CSSSFSSYEQYF.

This rearrangement joins TRBV4-1 to TRBJ2-1; 9 positions agree with TRBD2. Germline CDR1 MGHRA, CDR2 YSYEKL. V lost 3 bases and J lost 2; bases outside the gene matches: 5. CDR3 size: 16 residues. CDR3 residues: CASSHPTSGPYNEQFF. Here the CDR3 DNA reads TGCGCCAGCAGCCACCCAACTAGCGGGCCCTACAATGAGCAGTTCTTC.

This clone was observed once. The rearrangement joins TRBV7-9 to TRBJ2-2; the match to TRBD2 covers 8 bases. From germline, CDR1 is SEHNR and CDR2 FQNEAQ (reference sequence). The ends lost 5 bases at V and 6 bases at J; junction bases unmatched: 8. The CDR3 spans 15 residues. CDR3 coding DNA: TGTGCCAGCAGCCAAAAGCGGGAGACTTCCGGGGAGCTGTTTTTT. As protein: CASSQKRETSGELFF.

This clone was counted a few times. The chain employs TRBV5-5 and TRBJ2-7, with unresolved D. The CDR3 totals 12 residues. The germline gives CDR1 SGHKS, CDR2 YYEKEE (reference sequence). V was trimmed by 0 bases and J by 4 bases, leaving 5 bases between them. For the CDR3, the DNA is TGTGCCAGCAGCTTGGGACATTACGAGCAGTACTTC. Its protein is CASSLGHYEQYF.

This clone has more than one count but fewer than ten. The CDR3 reads CASSIRQGEQFF. CDR3 coding DNA: TGTGCCAGCAGTATTAGACAGGGGGAGCAGTTCTTC. J is TRBJ2-1 and V is TRBV2; TRBD1 agrees at 8 bases. The CDR3 is made up of 12 amino acids. Germline V CDR1 and CDR2: SNHLY, FYNNEI. The ends lost 5 bases at V and 10 bases at J; junction bases unmatched: 4. The full variable domain, rest sourced from reference TRBV2 and TRBJ2-1, is EPEVTQTPSHQVTQMGQEVILRCVPISNHLYFYWYRQILGQKVEFLVSFYNNEISEKSEIFDDQFSVERPDGSNFTLKIRSTKLEDSAMYFCASSIRQGEQFFGPGTRLTVL.

The rearrangement links TRBV18 to TRBJ1-1, with D possibly being TRBD1 (6 bases). Germline V gene sequence: CDR1 KGHSH, CDR2 LQKENI. This CDR3 has 13 amino acids. Trimming pared 4 bases from V and 3 bases from J, leaving 9 bases between. The CDR3 coding sequence is TGTGCCAGCTCACAAACAGGGTACACTGAAGCTTTCTTT. This translates into CASSQTGYTEAFF.

The chain is built from TRBV5-4 and TRBJ2-7; D may be TRBD2 (5 bases). The CDR3 sequence is 14 residues long. The germline V gene has CDR1 SGHNT and CDR2 YYREEE (reference sequence). V was shortened by 4 bases and J by 10 bases, with 21 bases between the two germline ends. The CDR3 nucleotides read TGTGCCAGCAGCGGAGGTTCTCCGATGGATGTCCAGTACTTC. It translates to CASSGGSPMDVQYF.

This clone appeared a few times. The J gene is TRBJ1-2, the V gene TRBV7-9; D is unclear. V lost 7 bases, J lost 5 bases, and 17 bases lay in between. Germline assignment: CDR1 SEHNR and CDR2 FQNEAQ (reference sequence). This CDR3 comprises 14 residues. The CDR3 spells CASTMGGLRYGYTF. CDR3 DNA sequence: TGTGCCAGCACCATGGGAGGTCTTAGGTATGGCTACACCTTC.